This T cell receptor beta chain derives from a study of vaccination effects on CD4 cells after COVID-19. Study-wide context: ViraFEST used viral peptide pools to expand antigen-specific CD4+ T cells before sequencing. Post-vaccine sampling occurred a median 72 days after the second dose.

TCRdb's copy holds only in-frame clones and misses some; the assay was immunoSEQ multiplex PCR. The table shows about 73,000 clones, with 73% occurring only once. Isolation of CD4+ T cells took place after 10 to 11 days of culture. As their vaccination, participants received two doses of either BNT162b2 or mRNA-1273. CDR3 length: 15 amino acids. The germline gives CDR1 LGHNA, CDR2 YNFKEQ. The ends lost 5 bases at V and 7 bases at J; junction bases unmatched: 6. Note on this clone: Its antigen remains unknown.

General study points: After vaccination of healthy people, only 1 of 255 vaccine-induced clones cross-reacted with common cold coronaviruses.

The sample here was CD4+ T cells from PBMCs cultured without peptide, taken after COVID-19 vaccination. The chain is built from TRBV4-2 and TRBJ2-1; 12 bases match TRBD2. This receptor was obtained from a human donor who received a COVID-19 vaccine. CDR3 residues: CASSLRLAGDNEQFF. CDR3 nucleotide sequence: TGTGCCAGCAGCTTACGACTAGCGGGGGATAATGAGCAGTTCTTC.